The sequence of this TCR beta chain was determined in a study of HIV-infected patients and healthy controls. Study findings and constraints: MAIT alpha-chain CDR3s were frequent in healthy controls, depleted in HIV+.

V lost 3 bases and J 2 bases, leaving 7 bases between the germline ends. The CDR3 is 13 residues long. Germline loops: CDR1 MNHEY, CDR2 SMNVEV (reference sequence). The repertoire came from unfractionated whole blood and reflected all unsorted peripheral T cells. Sample share makes this clonotype medium-sized. Its antigen is unidentified. Alpha and beta constant-region primers primed reverse transcription of around 0.5 ug RNA. Using multiplexing indices, alpha and beta chain libraries were generated apart by chain-specific third strand synthesis. A 23-cycle PCR with P5s and P7 primers followed a short adapter-adding first PCR. Each CDR3 protein is one row after TCRdb ran MiXCR on the 5' RACE reads. In the table there are roughly 17,000 distinct CDR3 sequences, 5.5% of which are singletons.

The TCR sequence derives from an adult in good health. The J gene is TRBJ2-5, the V gene TRBV27; D remains ambiguous. The sequenced sample consisted of blood. CDR3 bases: TGTGCCAGCAGTTTTCTGGGACAAGAGACCCAGTACTTC. Encoded protein: CASSFLGQETQYF.